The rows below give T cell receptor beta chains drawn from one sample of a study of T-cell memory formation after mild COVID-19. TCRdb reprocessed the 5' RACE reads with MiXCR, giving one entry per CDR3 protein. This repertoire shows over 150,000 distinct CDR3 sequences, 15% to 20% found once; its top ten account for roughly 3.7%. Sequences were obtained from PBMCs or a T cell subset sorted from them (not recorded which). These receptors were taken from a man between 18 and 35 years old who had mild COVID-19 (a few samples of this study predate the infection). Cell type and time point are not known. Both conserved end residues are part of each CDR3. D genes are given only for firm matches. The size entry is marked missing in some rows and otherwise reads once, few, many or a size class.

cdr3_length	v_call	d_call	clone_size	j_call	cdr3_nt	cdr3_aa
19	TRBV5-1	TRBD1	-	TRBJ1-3	TGCGCCAGCAGCTTGTCAACGGACAGGTCCTTACACTCTGGAAACACCATATATTTT	CASSLSTDRSLHSGNTIYF
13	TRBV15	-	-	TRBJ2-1	TGTGCCACCACTGGCGGATCCTACAATGAGCAGTTCTTC	CATTGGSYNEQFF
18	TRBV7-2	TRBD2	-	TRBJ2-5	TGTGCCAGCAGCTTATCGCCTAGCGGGGCTACAAAATCGGGGACCCAGTACTTC	CASSLSPSGATKSGTQYF
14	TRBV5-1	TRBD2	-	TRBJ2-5	TGCGCCAGCAGCGCAAGCGGGAGTCGGGAGACCCAGTACTTC	CASSASGSRETQYF
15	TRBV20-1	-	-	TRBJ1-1	TGCAGTGCTCCCCCCGGGGGCGCAATGAACACTGAAGCTTTCTTT	CSAPPGGAMNTEAFF
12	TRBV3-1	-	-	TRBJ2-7	TGTGCCAGCAGCCAAGATTGGACGGGACAGTACTTC	CASSQDWTGQYF
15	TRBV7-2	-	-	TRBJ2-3	TGTGCCAGCAGCCAAAGAAGAAGCTCCGCAGATACGCAGTATTTT	CASSQRRSSADTQYF
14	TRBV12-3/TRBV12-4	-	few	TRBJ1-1	TGTGCCAGCAGTTTGGTACGGACGAACACTGAAGCTTTCTTT	CASSLVRTNTEAFF
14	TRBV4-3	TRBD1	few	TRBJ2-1	TGCGCCAGCAGCCGACTGGGACAGGCGAATGAGCAGTTCTTC	CASSRLGQANEQFF
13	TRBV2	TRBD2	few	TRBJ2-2	TGTGCCAGCGGGGGGGAAAACACCGGGGAGCTGTTTTTT	CASGGENTGELFF
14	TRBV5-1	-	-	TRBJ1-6	TGCGCCAGCAGCTCGACTCCCTGGGATTCACCCCTCCACTTT	CASSSTPWDSPLHF
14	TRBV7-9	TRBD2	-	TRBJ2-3	TGTGCCAGCGGCCCGGGCGGGGGGGCAGATACGCAGTATTTT	CASGPGGGADTQYF